This T cell receptor beta chain was observed in a study of cytomegalovirus exposure and HLA in healthy donors. Overall study: An analysis done earlier identified more than 100 million unique TCR beta sequences from about 180 million T cells.

Overall study results and limits: Associated with HLA alleles at 0.05 false discovery rate in a later analysis were 17,000 or so TCR beta sequences. Presence/absence results assume similar sequencing depth per donor, which may not hold. The authors judged a highly shared variant cluster likely a sequencing artifact.

CDR3 length: 16 residues. The germline CDR1 and CDR2 sequences are SEHNR and FQNEAQ (reference sequence). V lost 6 bases and J 3 bases, leaving 17 bases between the germline ends. The PCR used 60 Vbeta and 13 Jbeta primers. This table comes from immunoSEQ multiplex PCR, and its TCRdb copy is limited to in-frame clones, with some not included. The sample consists of about 130,000 clones, roughly four fifths of them appearing once. This clone occurred once. Its target is unknown. The source material was PBMCs. The TCR comes from a man aged 50-60 years in good health and CMV-seronegative. The chain couples TRBV7-9 to TRBJ1-4; tentative D call: TRBD1 (6 bases). CDR3 bases: TGTGCCAGCAGTCCAGCGGGGGGGGCTGCTAATGAAAAACTGTTTTTT. Its translation is CASSPAGGAANEKLFF.